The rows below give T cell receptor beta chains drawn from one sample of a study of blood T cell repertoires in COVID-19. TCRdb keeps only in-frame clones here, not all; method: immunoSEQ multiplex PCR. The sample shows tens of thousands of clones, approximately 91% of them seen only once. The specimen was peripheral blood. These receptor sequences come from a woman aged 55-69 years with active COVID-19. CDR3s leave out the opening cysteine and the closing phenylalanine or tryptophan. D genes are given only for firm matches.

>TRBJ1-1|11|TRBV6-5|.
ASRRGKDTEAF
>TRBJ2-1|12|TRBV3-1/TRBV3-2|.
ASSQRQLDNEQF
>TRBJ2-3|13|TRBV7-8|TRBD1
ASSPGQAGTDTQY
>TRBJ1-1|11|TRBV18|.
ASSSLDTTEAF
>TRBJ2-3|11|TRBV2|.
ASSEGRGDTQY
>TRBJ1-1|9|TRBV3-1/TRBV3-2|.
ASSFSTEAF
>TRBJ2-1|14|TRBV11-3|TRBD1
ASSPSGTALYNEQF
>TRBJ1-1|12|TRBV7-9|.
ASSLSEVNTEAF
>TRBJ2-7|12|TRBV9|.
ASSAWGAGDEQY
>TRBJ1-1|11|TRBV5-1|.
ASRLQGNTEAF
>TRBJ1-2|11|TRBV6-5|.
ASSYRRVSGYT
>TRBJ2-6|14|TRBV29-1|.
SVAFEGGPGANVLT